This T cell receptor beta chain originates from a study of CD8+CD57+ T cells in acquired aplastic anemia. Overall study: Sorted CD4+ plus CD8+ cells gave DNA averaging roughly 3.5 ug. Study observations and caveats: Patients and healthy controls showed no significant CD8+ Simpson's diversity difference.

Only patients with CD8+CD57+ cell expansion on flow cytometry were chosen for sequencing. Every one of the patients had aplastic anemia (severe, acquired). Sampling of blood occurred while the patients had still received no therapy. This clonotype showed up just a few times. Antigen specificity is unknown. The TCR beta profiling, which covered VDJ combination and CDR3 sequence, was carried out using genomic DNA as the template. TCRdb re-called the reads through MiXCR, storing one row per CDR3 protein. The repertoire has around 430,000 distinct CDR3 sequences, around a third of them found once; the top ten carry roughly 0.89%. The CDR3 runs to 15 residues. Between the trimmed V and J ends, which lost 0 bases and 0 bases, there was a span of 6 bases. In germline, CDR1 is MGHRA, CDR2 YSYEKL.

What was sequenced was sorted CD4+, CD8+, or CD8+CD57+ T cells (not recorded which) from PBMCs. The gene calls are TRBV4-1 and TRBJ1-5; D not certain. The TCR originated in a human donor with aplastic anemia. The CDR3 coding sequence is TGCGCCAGCAGCCAAGATCAGAATAGCAATCAGCCCCAGCATTTT. Encoded protein: CASSQDQNSNQPQHF.